This TCR beta chain is from a study of cytomegalovirus exposure and HLA in healthy donors. Primers for the PCR totalled 60 Vbeta and 13 Jbeta. Measured with immunoSEQ multiplex PCR; TCRdb has only the in-frame clones, and not every one. The repertoire holds about 180,000 clones, with 80% as singletons. This clonotype was obtained from a man younger than 45 in good health and CMV-seronegative. Sequencing input: PBMCs.

CDR3 coding DNA: TGCAGCGTTGCGCCGGGGGGGAGTCGGGAGACCCAGTACTTC. Translation gives CSVAPGGSRETQYF. The chain employs TRBV29-1 and TRBJ2-5, with 8 bases lining up with TRBD2. Germline V gene sequence: CDR1 SQVTM, CDR2 ANQGSEA. V was clipped by 4 bases and J by 5 bases; unmatched bases: 9. This CDR3 spans 14 amino acids.